A selection of T cell receptor beta chains follows, all from one sample in a study of radiotherapy plus CTLA-4 blockade in lung cancer. Sequencing was performed with immunoSEQ multiplex PCR; in TCRdb, only in-frame clones are kept and a portion is missing. The repertoire holds roughly 32,000 clones, with around 74% as singletons. The specimen comprised peripheral blood, sampled from a patient treated with radiotherapy plus ipilimumab. These TCRs come from a human donor with non-small cell lung cancer that progressed on radiotherapy plus ipilimumab. Both conserved end residues are part of each CDR3. Each record gives: clone size, J gene, D gene, V gene, CDR3 DNA, CDR3 protein. A D gene is named only where the DNA matches it firmly. The size field is filled for only some rows; it gives once, few, many or a size class.

abundance: .
j_gene: TRBJ2-7
d_gene: .
v_gene: TRBV4-3
CDR3nt: TGCGCCAGCAGCGACCAACTGAGCTCCTACGAGCAGTACTTC
CDR3aa: CASSDQLSSYEQYF

abundance: .
j_gene: TRBJ1-5
d_gene: .
v_gene: TRBV5-8
CDR3nt: TGTGCCAGCAGCTTTTCAGGGGATTCGGGTCAGCCCCAGCATTTT
CDR3aa: CASSFSGDSGQPQHF

abundance: .
j_gene: TRBJ2-2
d_gene: TRBD1
v_gene: TRBV7-3
CDR3nt: TGTGCCAGCAGCTCTACTCCGGGACAGGGAATCGGCGGGGAGCTGTTTTTT
CDR3aa: CASSSTPGQGIGGELFF

abundance: .
j_gene: TRBJ2-4
d_gene: TRBD2
v_gene: TRBV5-1
CDR3nt: TGCGCCAGCAGCCCCTCTTGGGGGGGACTAAACATTCAGTACTTC
CDR3aa: CASSPSWGGLNIQYF

abundance: .
j_gene: TRBJ2-7
d_gene: .
v_gene: TRBV7-9
CDR3nt: TGTGCCAGCAGCTTAGTGGACCGCGAGCAGTACTTC
CDR3aa: CASSLVDREQYF

abundance: .
j_gene: TRBJ2-1
d_gene: TRBD2
v_gene: TRBV30
CDR3nt: TGTGCCTGGAGTCCCCCTAGCGGGGAACGGGGTGAGCAGTTCTTC
CDR3aa: CAWSPPSGERGEQFF

abundance: .
j_gene: TRBJ2-2
d_gene: .
v_gene: TRBV12-5
CDR3nt: TGTGCTAGTGCCATGGACAGAAGCACCGGGGAGCTGTTTTTT
CDR3aa: CASAMDRSTGELFF

abundance: .
j_gene: TRBJ2-7
d_gene: .
v_gene: TRBV7-2
CDR3nt: TGTGCCAGCAGCCCGCCGGGCTTGGAGCAGTACTTC
CDR3aa: CASSPPGLEQYF

abundance: .
j_gene: TRBJ2-7
d_gene: TRBD1
v_gene: TRBV6-6
CDR3nt: TGTGCCAGCAGTTACCCAGGGGGAACCCACGAGCAGTACTTC
CDR3aa: CASSYPGGTHEQYF

abundance: once
j_gene: TRBJ1-1
d_gene: .
v_gene: TRBV11-1
CDR3nt: TGTGCCAGCAGCTTAGTTGGGAACACTGAAGCTTTCTTT
CDR3aa: CASSLVGNTEAFF

abundance: once
j_gene: TRBJ2-7
d_gene: .
v_gene: TRBV5-1
CDR3nt: TGCGCCAGCAGCGCACGGACAGACCCCTACGAGCAGTACTTC
CDR3aa: CASSARTDPYEQYF

abundance: .
j_gene: TRBJ2-5
d_gene: .
v_gene: TRBV7-9
CDR3nt: TGTGCCAGCAGCTTAGCGAGGGGAAAAGAGACCCAGTACTTC
CDR3aa: CASSLARGKETQYF

abundance: .
j_gene: TRBJ2-1
d_gene: .
v_gene: TRBV27
CDR3nt: TGTGCCAGCAGTTTATACCCCGCAAGCTCCTACAATGAGCAGTTCTTC
CDR3aa: CASSLYPASSYNEQFF

abundance: .
j_gene: TRBJ2-2
d_gene: .
v_gene: TRBV28
CDR3nt: TGTGCCAGCAGTTTCTCAGACAACGCCAACACCGGGGAGCTGTTTTTT
CDR3aa: CASSFSDNANTGELFF

abundance: .
j_gene: TRBJ1-1
d_gene: .
v_gene: TRBV5-1
CDR3nt: TGCGCCAGCAGCTCGAACACTGAAGCTTTCTTT
CDR3aa: CASSSNTEAFF

abundance: few
j_gene: TRBJ2-7
d_gene: TRBD1
v_gene: TRBV19
CDR3nt: TGTGCCAGTAGTCCGGGACAGGGGGCCGAGCAGTACTTC
CDR3aa: CASSPGQGAEQYF

abundance: .
j_gene: TRBJ1-2
d_gene: .
v_gene: TRBV29-1
CDR3nt: TGCAGCTCTTCAGCAGGGGACGGCTATGGCTACACCTTC
CDR3aa: CSSSAGDGYGYTF

abundance: .
j_gene: TRBJ2-7
d_gene: TRBD1
v_gene: TRBV5-4
CDR3nt: TGTGCCAGCAGCCAGACAGGGGGCCGGGAGCAGTACTTC
CDR3aa: CASSQTGGREQYF

abundance: .
j_gene: TRBJ2-7
d_gene: .
v_gene: TRBV9
CDR3nt: TGTGCCAGCAGCGCCGGGACTCCCTTCTACGAGCAGTACTTC
CDR3aa: CASSAGTPFYEQYF

abundance: .
j_gene: TRBJ2-3
d_gene: .
v_gene: TRBV29-1
CDR3nt: TGCAGCGTTGTAGCGGACACAGATACGCAGTATTTT
CDR3aa: CSVVADTDTQYF

abundance: .
j_gene: TRBJ2-2
d_gene: .
v_gene: TRBV18
CDR3nt: TGTGCCAGCTCAGCCATGACCGGGGAGCTGTTTTTT
CDR3aa: CASSAMTGELFF

abundance: .
j_gene: TRBJ2-2
d_gene: .
v_gene: TRBV4-3
CDR3nt: TGCGCCAGCAGCCAAGTGACGGGCGGCACCGGGGAGCTGTTTTTT
CDR3aa: CASSQVTGGTGELFF

abundance: .
j_gene: TRBJ2-7
d_gene: TRBD2
v_gene: TRBV28
CDR3nt: TGTGCCAGCAGTACCGGACTAGCGGAGAGCTCCTACGAGCAGTACTTC
CDR3aa: CASSTGLAESSYEQYF

abundance: .
j_gene: TRBJ1-2
d_gene: .
v_gene: TRBV2
CDR3nt: TGTGCCAGCACTGGAGTCCCGGGGGAGCTCTATGGCTACACCTTC
CDR3aa: CASTGVPGELYGYTF

abundance: .
j_gene: TRBJ2-7
d_gene: TRBD1
v_gene: TRBV6-5
CDR3nt: TGTGCCAGCAGTTACTCCCAGGGGGCGCGTGAGCAGTACTTC
CDR3aa: CASSYSQGAREQYF

abundance: .
j_gene: TRBJ2-7
d_gene: .
v_gene: TRBV6-5
CDR3nt: TGTGCCAGCAGTTTGGGGGCGCAGTACGAGCAGTACTTC
CDR3aa: CASSLGAQYEQYF

abundance: .
j_gene: TRBJ1-1
d_gene: .
v_gene: TRBV29-1
CDR3nt: TGCAGCTCGCGGGCAGGGCCTGAAGCTTTCTTT
CDR3aa: CSSRAGPEAFF

abundance: .
j_gene: TRBJ1-2
d_gene: .
v_gene: TRBV5-6
CDR3nt: TGTGCCAGCAGCTTGGTGGGAGATGGCTACACCTTC
CDR3aa: CASSLVGDGYTF

abundance: .
j_gene: TRBJ1-5
d_gene: .
v_gene: TRBV28
CDR3nt: TGTGCCAGCAGTTTGTTCCTTGGCAATCAGCCCCAGCATTTT
CDR3aa: CASSLFLGNQPQHF

abundance: once
j_gene: TRBJ1-5
d_gene: .
v_gene: TRBV6-5
CDR3nt: TGTGCCAGCAGTTACCTCGTGACTGACGATCAGCCCCAGCATTTT
CDR3aa: CASSYLVTDDQPQHF

abundance: .
j_gene: TRBJ2-2
d_gene: TRBD1
v_gene: TRBV7-9
CDR3nt: TGTGCCAGCAGCCCGGGACAGTTCCTACCGACCACCGGGGAGCTGTTTTTT
CDR3aa: CASSPGQFLPTTGELFF

abundance: .
j_gene: TRBJ1-3
d_gene: .
v_gene: TRBV2
CDR3nt: TGTGCCAGCAGTGGGGGCCGCGGAGGGTCTGGAAACACCATATATTTT
CDR3aa: CASSGGRGGSGNTIYF

abundance: .
j_gene: TRBJ2-5
d_gene: TRBD2
v_gene: TRBV11-2
CDR3nt: TGTGCCAGCAGCGACCCTAGCGGGGGGGAGCTGACCCAGTACTTC
CDR3aa: CASSDPSGGELTQYF

abundance: .
j_gene: TRBJ1-3
d_gene: .
v_gene: TRBV28
CDR3nt: TGTGCCAGCAGCCCGGGAGTCTCTGGAAACACCATATATTTT
CDR3aa: CASSPGVSGNTIYF